This T cell receptor beta chain was recovered during a study of T cells in pancreatic ductal adenocarcinoma. Study-level results: Unique clonotypes were 8 to 10-fold more numerous in blood than in tumor.

With respect to this clone: Its specificity is unknown.

The CDR3 runs 16 residues. Trimming pared 2 bases from V and 0 bases from J, leaving 11 bases between. CDR1 and CDR2 from the germline V gene are MNHEY and SVGAGI. No neoadjuvant therapy was given to the selected pancreatic ductal adenocarcinoma patients before their surgery. Produced via immunoSEQ multiplex PCR; TCRdb's table is partial and in-frame only. The data contain 16,000 or so clones, under 95% of them seen just once; the ten biggest clones take up 16%. Sequenced sample: PBMCs. The chain recombines TRBV6-5 with TRBJ2-4, with D unclear. The sequence was collected from a human donor with pancreatic ductal adenocarcinoma. The CDR3 loop is CASSYPNRLAKNIQYF. The CDR3 nucleotides are TGTGCCAGCAGTTACCCGAACCGCCTAGCCAAAAACATTCAGTACTTC.